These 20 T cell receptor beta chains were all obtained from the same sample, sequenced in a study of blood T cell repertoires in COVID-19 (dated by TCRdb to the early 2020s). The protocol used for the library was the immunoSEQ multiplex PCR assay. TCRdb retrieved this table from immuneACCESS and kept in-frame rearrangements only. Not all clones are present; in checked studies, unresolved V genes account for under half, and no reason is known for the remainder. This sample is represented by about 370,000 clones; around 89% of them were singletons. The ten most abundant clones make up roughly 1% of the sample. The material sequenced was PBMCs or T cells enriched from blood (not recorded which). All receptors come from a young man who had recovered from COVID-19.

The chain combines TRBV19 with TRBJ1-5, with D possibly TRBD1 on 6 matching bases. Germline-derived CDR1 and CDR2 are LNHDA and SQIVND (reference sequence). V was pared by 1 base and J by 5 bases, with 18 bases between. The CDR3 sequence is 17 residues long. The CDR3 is CASSIVRPRGGYQPQHF. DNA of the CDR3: TGTGCCAGTAGTATAGTTCGTCCCAGGGGTGGCTATCAGCCCCAGCATTTT. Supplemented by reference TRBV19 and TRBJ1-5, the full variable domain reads DGGITQSPKYLFRKEGQNVTLSCEQNLNHDAMYWYRQDPGQGLRLIYYSQIVNDFQKGDIAEGYSVSREKKESFPLTVTSAQKNPTAFYLCASSIVRPRGGYQPQHFGDGTRLSIL.

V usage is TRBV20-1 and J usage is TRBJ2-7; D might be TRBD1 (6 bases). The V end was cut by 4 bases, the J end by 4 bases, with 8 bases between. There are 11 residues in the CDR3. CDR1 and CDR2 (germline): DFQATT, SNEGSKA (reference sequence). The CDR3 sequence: CSANREYEQYF. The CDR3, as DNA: TGCAGTGCTAACAGGGAATACGAGCAGTACTTC.

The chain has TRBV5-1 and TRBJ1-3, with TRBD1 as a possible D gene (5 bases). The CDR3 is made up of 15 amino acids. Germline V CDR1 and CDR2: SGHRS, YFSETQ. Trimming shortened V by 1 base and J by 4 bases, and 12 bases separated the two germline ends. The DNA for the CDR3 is TGCGCCAGCAGCTTGTCCAACAGGAAGGGAAACACCATATATTTT. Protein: CASSLSNRKGNTIYF.

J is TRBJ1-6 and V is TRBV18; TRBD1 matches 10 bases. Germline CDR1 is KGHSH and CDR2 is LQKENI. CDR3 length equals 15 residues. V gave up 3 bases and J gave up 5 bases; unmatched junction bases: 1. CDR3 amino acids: CASSPGQGDNSPLHF. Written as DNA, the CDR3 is TGTGCCAGCTCACCCGGACAGGGGGATAATTCACCCCTCCACTTT.

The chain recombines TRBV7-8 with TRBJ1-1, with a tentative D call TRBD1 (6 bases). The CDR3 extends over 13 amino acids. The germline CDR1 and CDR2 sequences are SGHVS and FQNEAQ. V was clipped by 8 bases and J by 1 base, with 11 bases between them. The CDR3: CASAQGRNTEAFF. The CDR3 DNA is TGTGCCAGCGCCCAGGGGAGGAACACTGAAGCTTTCTTT.

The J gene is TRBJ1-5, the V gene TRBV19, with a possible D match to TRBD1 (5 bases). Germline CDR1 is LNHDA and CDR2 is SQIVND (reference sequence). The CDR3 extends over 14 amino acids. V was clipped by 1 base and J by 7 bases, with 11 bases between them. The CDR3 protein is CASSIGRRGQPQHF. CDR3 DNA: TGTGCCAGTAGTATAGGAAGAAGGGGACAGCCCCAGCATTTT.

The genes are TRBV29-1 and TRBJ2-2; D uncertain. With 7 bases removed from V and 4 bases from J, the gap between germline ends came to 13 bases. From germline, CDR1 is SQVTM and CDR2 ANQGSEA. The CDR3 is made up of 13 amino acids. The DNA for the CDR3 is TGCAGCGGTTGGCGGAGCTCCACCGGGGAGCTGTTTTTT. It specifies CSGWRSSTGELFF.

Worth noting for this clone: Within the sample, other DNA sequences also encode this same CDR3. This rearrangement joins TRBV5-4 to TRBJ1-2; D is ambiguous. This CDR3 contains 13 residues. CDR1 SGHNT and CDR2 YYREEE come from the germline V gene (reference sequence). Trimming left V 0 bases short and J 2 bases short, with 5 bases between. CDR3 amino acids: CASSLGGNYGYTF. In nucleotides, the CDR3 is TGTGCCAGCAGCTTGGGCGGGAACTATGGCTACACCTTC.

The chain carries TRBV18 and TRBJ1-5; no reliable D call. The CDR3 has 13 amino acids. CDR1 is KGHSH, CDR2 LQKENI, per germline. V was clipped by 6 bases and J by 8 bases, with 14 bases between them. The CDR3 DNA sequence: TGTGCCAGCTCGGGTGGGAGGGATGAGCCCCAGCATTTT. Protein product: CASSGGRDEPQHF.

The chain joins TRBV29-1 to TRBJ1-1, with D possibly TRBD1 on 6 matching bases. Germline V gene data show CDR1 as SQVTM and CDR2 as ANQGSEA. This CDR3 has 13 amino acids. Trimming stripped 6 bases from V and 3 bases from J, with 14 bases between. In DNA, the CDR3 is TGCAGCGTGTTAAGGGACACCTACACTGAAGCTTTCTTT. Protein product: CSVLRDTYTEAFF.

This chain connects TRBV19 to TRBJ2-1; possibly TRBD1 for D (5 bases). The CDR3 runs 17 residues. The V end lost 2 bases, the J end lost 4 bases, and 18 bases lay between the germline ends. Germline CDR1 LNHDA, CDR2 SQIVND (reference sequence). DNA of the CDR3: TGTGCCAGTAGTATACTGTGGGGCGGAGACCTATACAATGAGCAGTTCTTC. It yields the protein CASSILWGGDLYNEQFF.

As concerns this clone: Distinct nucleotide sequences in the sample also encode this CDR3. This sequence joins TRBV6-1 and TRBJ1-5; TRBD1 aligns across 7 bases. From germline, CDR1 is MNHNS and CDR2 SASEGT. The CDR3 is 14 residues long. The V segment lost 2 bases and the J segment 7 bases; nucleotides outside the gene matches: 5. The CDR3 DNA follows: TGTGCCAGCAGTGAATCAAGGGGGCGACAGCCCCAGCATTTT. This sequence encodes CASSESRGRQPQHF.

CDR3 coding DNA: TGCAGCGTTGAATGGAGAGACAATGAGCAGTTCTTC. Its translation: CSVEWRDNEQFF. The rearrangement links TRBV29-1 to TRBJ2-1; D gene unclear. Germline-derived CDR1 and CDR2 are SQVTM and ANQGSEA. This CDR3 region has 12 residues. The ends were cut back, 2 bases at V and 5 bases at J, with 7 bases in the middle.

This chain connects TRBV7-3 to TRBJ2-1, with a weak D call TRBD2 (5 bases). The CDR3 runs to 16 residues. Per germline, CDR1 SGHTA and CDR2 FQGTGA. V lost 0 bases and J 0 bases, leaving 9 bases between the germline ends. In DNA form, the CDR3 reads TGTGCCAGCAGCTTAACTGGCGAGGGCTCCTACAATGAGCAGTTCTTC. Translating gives CASSLTGEGSYNEQFF.

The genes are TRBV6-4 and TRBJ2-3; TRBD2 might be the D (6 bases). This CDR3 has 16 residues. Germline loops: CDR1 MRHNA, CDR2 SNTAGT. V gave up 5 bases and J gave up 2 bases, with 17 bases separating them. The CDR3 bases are TGTGCCAGCAGTCCGCGGGGAGGAAGCGCCACAGATACGCAGTATTTT. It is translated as CASSPRGGSATDTQYF.

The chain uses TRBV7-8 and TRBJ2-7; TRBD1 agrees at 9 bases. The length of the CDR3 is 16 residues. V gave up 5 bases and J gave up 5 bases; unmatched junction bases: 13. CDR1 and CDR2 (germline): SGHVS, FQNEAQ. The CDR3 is CASSPYGGQGSHEQYF. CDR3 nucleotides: TGTGCCAGCAGCCCCTACGGGGGACAGGGTTCCCACGAGCAGTACTTC.

The CDR3 spells CASSLVSGGKTEQYF. Here the CDR3 DNA reads TGTGCCAGCAGCTTAGTATCGGGGGGCAAAACCGAGCAGTACTTC. V usage is TRBV7-2 and J usage is TRBJ2-7; D may be TRBD2 (7 bases). V was pared by 1 base and J by 6 bases, with 16 bases between. Per the germline V gene, CDR1 is SGHTA and CDR2 is FQGNSA. The CDR3 is 15 amino acids.

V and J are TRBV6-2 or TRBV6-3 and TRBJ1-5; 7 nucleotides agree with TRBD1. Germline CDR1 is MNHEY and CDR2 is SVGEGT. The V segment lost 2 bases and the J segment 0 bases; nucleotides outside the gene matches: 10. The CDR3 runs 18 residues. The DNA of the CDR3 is TGTGCCAGCAGTTACCGGGGCAGGGGGACGGGTAGCAATCAGCCCCAGCATTTT. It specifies CASSYRGRGTGSNQPQHF.

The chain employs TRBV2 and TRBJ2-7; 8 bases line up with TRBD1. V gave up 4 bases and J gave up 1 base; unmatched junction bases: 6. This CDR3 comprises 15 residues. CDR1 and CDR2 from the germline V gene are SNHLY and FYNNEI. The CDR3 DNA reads TGTGCCAGCAGTGTCGGGGACAGGCTTTCCTACGAGCAGTACTTC. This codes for CASSVGDRLSYEQYF.

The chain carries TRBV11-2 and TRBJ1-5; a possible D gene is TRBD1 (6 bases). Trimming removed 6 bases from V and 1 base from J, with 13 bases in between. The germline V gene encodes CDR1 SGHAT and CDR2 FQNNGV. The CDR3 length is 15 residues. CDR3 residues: CASSPLGQSNQPQHF. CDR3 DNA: TGTGCCAGCAGTCCGCTCGGACAGAGCAATCAGCCCCAGCATTTT.